The present T cell receptor (beta chain) was sequenced within a study of control samples from healthy donors and cancer patients (TCRdb year 2020). There are 15 amino acids in the CDR3, from cysteine to phenylalanine inclusive. Only the CDR3 DNA stays, 45 bases, in frame from base 1. V loses 0 bases of germline sequence and J loses 3 bases, and the interval between the two ends is 13 bases. CDR1 and CDR2, per the germline V gene (reference sequence), are SGHNT and YYREEE. The receptor library was made with the immunoSEQ multiplex PCR assay. Entries here come from immuneACCESS through TCRdb and include only in-frame sequences with V and J called. Some clones fail to appear in such tables; in the studies checked, an unresolved V gene covers under half of the shortfall, and the cause of the remainder is unknown. A total of about 96,000 clones appear in this sample, roughly 93% of them only once. The top ten clonotypes cover more than 7% of the sample.

Turning to this clone: This receptor's antigen is unknown. No clone much larger than this one lies a single base away; base qualities are absent.

The receptor was isolated from a man between 18 and 35 years old in good health. The V and J genes are TRBV5-4 and TRBJ2-7; the D gene cannot be named for sure. Sequenced material: blood. The CDR3 amino acid sequence is: CASSLGGGARYEQYF. The nucleotides read TGTGCCAGCAGCTTGGGTGGTGGTGCCCGCTACGAGCAGTACTTC.